One sample yielded the 25 T cell receptor beta chains listed below, sequenced in a study of naive and memory T cell subsets. An equimolar mix of two oligonucleotides served as the beta constant-region primer for TRBC1 and TRBC2. TCRdb recomputed calls from the UMI-ligation and nested PCR reads with MiXCR, one row per CDR3 protein. Here the sample spans 140,000 to 150,000 distinct CDR3 sequences, about 15% being singletons. Material for sequencing was naive CD4+ T cells from blood. The receptors originated from a human donor in good health.

This clonotype occurred a few times. The chain employs TRBV28 and TRBJ2-1, with TRBD2 as a possible D gene (6 bases). The CDR3 consists of 14 residues. Trimming stripped 5 bases from V and 7 bases from J, with 15 bases between. CDR1 is MDHEN, CDR2 SYDVKM, per germline. The CDR3 reads CASSLPGLANEQFF. The CDR3 DNA reads as TGTGCCAGCAGTCTCCCGGGACTGGCGAATGAGCAGTTCTTC.

In this sample, this clonotype turned up a few times. V is TRBV24-1 and J is TRBJ2-3; 8 nucleotides line up with TRBD2. The CDR3 sequence is 16 residues long. Trimming cost V 3 bases and J 1 base; bases outside gene matches: 5. CDR1 and CDR2 from the germline V gene are KGHDR and SFDVKD. DNA for the CDR3: TGTGCCACCAGTGATGACACTAGCGGCGGCACAGATACGCAGTATTTT. Translating it yields CATSDDTSGGTDTQYF.

The chain carries TRBV29-1 and TRBJ2-1; no clear D gene. CDR1 is SQVTM, CDR2 ANQGSEA, per germline. The CDR3 runs to 12 residues. Trimming removed 5 bases at V and 4 bases at J, with 9 bases between. CDR3 in amino acids: CSVSWEYNEQFF. The CDR3 DNA follows: TGCAGCGTTTCCTGGGAATACAATGAGCAGTTCTTC.

This clonotype has ten or more counts. A read error may account for a junction end that differs from germline. The rearrangement joins TRBV29-1 to TRBJ1-1; D gene unclear. Per germline, CDR1 SQVTM and CDR2 ANQGSEA. The CDR3 spans 9 residues. CDR3 bases: TGCAGCGTTGAAGGCAGCCCAATATTT. Translation gives CSVEGSPIF.

This clonotype was counted a few times. The chain uses TRBV5-1 and TRBJ2-5, with 7 bases matching TRBD2. The CDR3 loop spans 15 amino acids. The germline V gene encodes CDR1 SGHRS and CDR2 YFSETQ. V lost 0 bases, J lost 2 bases, and 4 bases stayed unmatched. CDR3 DNA sequence: TGCGCCAGCAGCTTGGTGTCTAGCGGTCAAGAGACCCAGTACTTC. The encoded protein is CASSLVSSGQETQYF.

This clonotype was detected a few times. The chain couples TRBV2 to TRBJ2-1, with D maybe TRBD1 (6 bases). CDR3 length equals 13 residues. Germline CDR1 is SNHLY and CDR2 is FYNNEI. V lost 7 bases and J lost 3, with 10 bases in between. The CDR3 loop reads CASNGQLYNEQFF. CDR3 in DNA: TGTGCCAGCAATGGACAGCTCTACAATGAGCAGTTCTTC.

This sequence joins TRBV5-1 and TRBJ2-5; a weak D match, TRBD2 (6 bases). The germline gives CDR1 SGHRS, CDR2 YFSETQ. The CDR3 has 15 residues. The germline V and J ends were trimmed by 1 base and 3 bases, with 13 bases remaining between them. In nucleotides, the CDR3 is TGCGCCAGCAGCTTGACGACTAGGTCGGAAGAGACCCAGTACTTC. Residues: CASSLTTRSEETQYF. Together with reference TRBV5-1 and TRBJ2-5, the CDR3 gives the full variable domain: KAGVTQTPRYLIKTRGQQVTLSCSPISGHRSVSWYQQTPGQGLQFLFEYFSETQRNKGNFPGRFSGRQFSNSRSEMNVSTLELGDSALYLCASSLTTRSEETQYFGPGTRLLVL.

This clonotype was counted only a few times. The gene calls are TRBV10-3 and TRBJ2-1, with D perhaps TRBD2 (5 bases). This CDR3 has 12 amino acids. Trimming left V 3 bases short and J 9 bases short, with 9 bases between. The germline CDR1 and CDR2 sequences are ENHRY and SYGVKD. CDR3 bases: TGTGCCATCAGTGACGAGGGAGTTGAGCAGTTCTTC. As protein: CAISDEGVEQFF.

CDR3 bases: TGTGCCAGCAGCTTCGCCGAGACAGCGCTCTATGGCTACACCTTC. This codes for CASSFAETALYGYTF. The chain is built from TRBV7-9 and TRBJ1-2; TRBD1 might be the D (5 bases). Germline CDR1 is SEHNR and CDR2 is FQNEAQ (reference sequence). V was pared by 3 bases and J by 4 bases, with 15 bases between. CDR3 length: 15 residues.

This clonotype was detected ten times or more. The chain employs TRBV12-3 or TRBV12-4 and TRBJ2-7; D gene unclear. The CDR3 contains 14 residues. V gave up 5 bases and J gave up 0 bases, with 11 bases separating them. CDR3 in amino acids: CASSPGKGSYEQYF. CDR3 in DNA: TGTGCCAGCAGTCCGGGTAAAGGCTCCTACGAGCAGTACTTC.

This clonotype was counted between two and nine times. This rearrangement joins TRBV23-1 to TRBJ2-7; 9 positions agree with TRBD1. TRBV23-1 is recorded as an ORF, its role being uncertain. This CDR3 has 16 amino acids. The trim removed 0 bases at V and 1 base at J, leaving 4 bases unmatched. The CDR3 spells CASSQSRDRASYEQYF. The CDR3 DNA reads TGCGCCAGCAGTCAATCCCGGGACAGGGCGTCCTACGAGCAGTACTTC.

This chain connects TRBV18 to TRBJ2-1; TRBD2 agrees at 11 bases. Germline CDR1 reads KGHSH; CDR2 reads LQKENI. The CDR3 extends over 16 amino acids. The trim removed 6 bases at V and 3 bases at J, leaving 7 bases unmatched. Here the CDR3 DNA reads TGTGCCAGCTCTCCGACTAGCGGGACGGTCTACAATGAGCAGTTCTTC. This encodes CASSPTSGTVYNEQFF. Filled out from reference TRBV18 and TRBJ2-1, the complete variable domain reads NAGVMQNPRHLVRRRGQEARLRCSPMKGHSHVYWYRQLPEEGLKFMVYLQKENIIDESGMPKERFSAEFPKEGPSILRIQQVVRGDSAAYFCASSPTSGTVYNEQFFGPGTRLTVL.

J is TRBJ2-3 and V is TRBV9, with no clear D. Germline assignment: CDR1 SGDLS and CDR2 YYNGEE. The V end lost 3 bases, the J end lost 2 bases, and 7 bases lay between the germline ends. The CDR3 has 13 residues. Here the CDR3 reads CASSAGVTDTQYF. CDR3 in DNA: TGTGCCAGCAGCGCTGGGGTCACAGATACGCAGTATTTT.

This clonotype has a handful of counts. The gene calls are TRBV3-1 and TRBJ1-4, with D possibly matching TRBD1 (6 bases). The CDR3 covers 13 residues. V gave up 3 bases and J gave up 6 bases, with 8 bases separating them. The germline V gene encodes CDR1 LGHDT and CDR2 YNNKEL (reference sequence). CDR3 DNA sequence: TGTGCCAGCAGCCAGGGGGCTGATGAAAAACTGTTTTTT. The encoded protein is CASSQGADEKLFF.

This clonotype occurred a few times. The gene calls are TRBV12-3 or TRBV12-4 and TRBJ2-7; 7 bases agree with TRBD2. The J segment lost 0 bases and the V segment lost 2 bases, leaving 1 base of the junction unmatched. CDR3 length: 14 amino acids. CDR3 sequence reads: CASSLTGGSYEQYF. CDR3 DNA sequence: TGTGCCAGCAGTTTAACGGGAGGCTCCTACGAGCAGTACTTC.

In its sample, this clonotype was seen a few times. The chain uses TRBV20-1 and TRBJ2-7, with 9 bases matching TRBD2. Germline CDR1 is DFQATT and CDR2 is SNEGSKA (reference sequence). The CDR3 contains 12 residues. CDR3 DNA sequence: TGCGTGGGTAGCGGGAGCTCCTACGAGCAGTACTTC. This gives the protein CVGSGSSYEQYF.

This clonotype was seen more than once but under ten times. V usage is TRBV29-1 and J usage is TRBJ2-7; 8 nucleotides agree with TRBD1. The CDR3 totals 13 residues. J gave up 3 bases and V 6 bases, and 7 bases lay outside the gene matches. CDR1 and CDR2 from the germline V gene are SQVTM and ANQGSEA. The CDR3 DNA reads TGCAGCGTCGGACAGGGCTATCTCTACGAGCAGTACTTC. Amino acids: CSVGQGYLYEQYF.

This chain connects TRBV7-3 to TRBJ2-1; D is uncertain. V shed 1 base and J shed 6 bases, with 10 bases lying between them. CDR3 length equals 14 residues. Germline CDR1 reads SGHTA; CDR2 reads FQGTGA. In nucleotides, the CDR3 is TGTGCCAGCAGCTTAAACCCAGCGATCAATGAGCAGTTCTTC. It encodes CASSLNPAINEQFF. Drawing the rest from reference TRBV7-3 and TRBJ2-1, the complete variable domain is GAGVSQTPSNKVTEKGKYVELRCDPISGHTALYWYRQSLGQGPEFLIYFQGTGAADDSGLPNDRFFAVRPEGSVSTLKIQRTERGDSAVYLCASSLNPAINEQFFGPGTRLTVL.

This clonotype was counted a few times. The J gene is TRBJ2-5, the V gene TRBV7-7; TRBD1 aligns across 7 bases. CDR3 size: 15 residues. Germline V gene data show CDR1 as SSHAT and CDR2 as FNYEAQ (reference sequence). Unmatched junction bases numbered 8, after V lost 5 bases and J lost 2 bases. DNA of the CDR3: TGTGCCAGCAGCCCGTTTACAGGGGCGCAAGAGACCCAGTACTTC. This codes for CASSPFTGAQETQYF.

This clonotype was recorded a few times. The chain carries TRBV3-1 and TRBJ1-5; TRBD1 matches at 8 bases. The CDR3 runs to 15 residues. Germline V gene lookup returns CDR1 LGHDT and CDR2 YNNKEL (reference sequence). With 3 bases clipped from V and 3 bases from J, the junction kept 4 bases outside the gene matches. CDR3 sequence: CASSQDRAINQPQHF. CDR3 in DNA: TGTGCCAGCAGCCAGGACAGGGCGATCAATCAGCCCCAGCATTTT.

This clonotype was counted a few times. The rearrangement links TRBV5-1 to TRBJ2-2; TRBD1 aligns across 8 bases. Germline V lookup: CDR1 SGHRS, CDR2 YFSETQ. The CDR3 has 15 residues. With 2 bases clipped from V and 1 base from J, the junction kept 1 base outside the gene matches. The DNA of the CDR3 is TGCGCCAGCAGCTTCGGGACAGGGAACACCGGGGAGCTGTTTTTT. Protein sequence: CASSFGTGNTGELFF.

The J gene is TRBJ1-1, the V gene TRBV5-1; possible D gene TRBD1, 5 bases. The germline V gene encodes CDR1 SGHRS and CDR2 YFSETQ. V was pared by 0 bases and J by 4 bases, with 13 bases between. The CDR3 sequence is 15 residues long. For the CDR3, the DNA is TGCGCCAGCAGCTTGGACGCGGGTGGGGGCACTGAAGCTTTCTTT. The encoded protein is CASSLDAGGGTEAFF.

This clonotype was counted only a few times. The chain recombines TRBV5-1 with TRBJ2-7, with a weak D call TRBD2 (5 bases). This CDR3 region has 13 residues. Looked up from germline, CDR1 is SGHRS and CDR2 is YFSETQ. V lost 4 bases and J 2 bases, leaving 10 bases between the germline ends. The DNA of the CDR3 is TGCGCCAGCAGCCCGCGAGGGCCCTACGAGCAGTACTTC. It is translated as CASSPRGPYEQYF.

This clonotype appeared a few times. The chain carries TRBV7-6 and TRBJ2-1, with D perhaps assigned TRBD1 or TRBD2 (6 bases each). The CDR3 length is 14 residues. V lost 5 bases and J 10 bases, leaving 18 bases between the germline ends. Germline CDR1 and CDR2: SGHVS and FNYEAQ. The CDR3 reads CASSHPGGQREQFF. The CDR3 DNA reads as TGTGCCAGCAGCCATCCTGGGGGGCAGAGGGAGCAGTTCTTC. The whole variable domain, filled in from reference TRBV7-6 and TRBJ2-1, reads GAGVSQSPRYKVTKRGQDVALRCDPISGHVSLYWYRQALGQGPEFLTYFNYEAQQDKSGLPNDRFSAERPEGSISTLTIQRTEQRDSAMYRCASSHPGGQREQFFGPGTRLTVL.

The V and J genes are TRBV29-1 and TRBJ2-7; D is unclear. The CDR3 consists of 14 residues. Germline V gives CDR1 SQVTM, CDR2 ANQGSEA. The V end lost 1 base, the J end lost 3 bases, and 13 bases lay between the germline ends. CDR3 sequence reads: CSVEGGGAFYEQYF. Written as DNA, the CDR3 is TGCAGCGTTGAAGGCGGCGGCGCCTTCTACGAGCAGTACTTC.